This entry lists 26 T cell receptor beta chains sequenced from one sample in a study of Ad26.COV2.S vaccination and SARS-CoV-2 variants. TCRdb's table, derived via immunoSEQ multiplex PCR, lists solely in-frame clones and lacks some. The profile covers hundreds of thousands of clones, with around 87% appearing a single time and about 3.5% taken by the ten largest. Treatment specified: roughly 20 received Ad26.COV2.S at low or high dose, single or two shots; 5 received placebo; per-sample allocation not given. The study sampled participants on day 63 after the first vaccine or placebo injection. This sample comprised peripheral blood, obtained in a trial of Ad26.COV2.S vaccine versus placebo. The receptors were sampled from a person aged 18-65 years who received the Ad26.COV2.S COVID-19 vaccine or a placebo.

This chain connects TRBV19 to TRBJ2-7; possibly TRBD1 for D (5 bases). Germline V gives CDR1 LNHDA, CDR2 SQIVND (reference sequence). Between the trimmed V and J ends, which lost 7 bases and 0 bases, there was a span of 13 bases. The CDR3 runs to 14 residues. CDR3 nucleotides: TGTGCCAGTACTCGGGCAGGGAACTCCTACGAGCAGTACTTC. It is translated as CASTRAGNSYEQYF.

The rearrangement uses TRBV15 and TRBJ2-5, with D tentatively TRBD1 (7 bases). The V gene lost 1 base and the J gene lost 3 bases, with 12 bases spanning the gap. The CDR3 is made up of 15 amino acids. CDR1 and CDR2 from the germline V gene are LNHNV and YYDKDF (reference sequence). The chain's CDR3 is CATSRAQGEEETQYF. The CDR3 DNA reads TGTGCCACCAGCAGAGCGCAGGGGGAGGAAGAGACCCAGTACTTC.

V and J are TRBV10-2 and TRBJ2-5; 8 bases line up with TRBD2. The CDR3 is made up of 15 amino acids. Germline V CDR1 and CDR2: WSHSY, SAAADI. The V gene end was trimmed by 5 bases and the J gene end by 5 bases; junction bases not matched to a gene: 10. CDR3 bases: TGCGCCAGCAGTAAAGTTCGGGAGGGCGGGGAGACCCAGTACTTC. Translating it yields CASSKVREGGETQYF.

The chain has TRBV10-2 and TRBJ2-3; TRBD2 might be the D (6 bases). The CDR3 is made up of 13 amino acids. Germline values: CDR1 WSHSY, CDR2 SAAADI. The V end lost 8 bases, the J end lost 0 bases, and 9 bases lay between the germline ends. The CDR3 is CASGTFSTDTQYF. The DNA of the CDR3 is TGCGCCAGCGGGACTTTTAGCACAGATACGCAGTATTTT.

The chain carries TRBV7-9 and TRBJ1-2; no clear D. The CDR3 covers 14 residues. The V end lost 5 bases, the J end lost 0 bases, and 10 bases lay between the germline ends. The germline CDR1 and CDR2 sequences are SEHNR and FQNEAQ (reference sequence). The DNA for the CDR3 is TGTGCCAGCAGCGCCCGTCTTTCTAACTATGGCTACACCTTC. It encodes CASSARLSNYGYTF.

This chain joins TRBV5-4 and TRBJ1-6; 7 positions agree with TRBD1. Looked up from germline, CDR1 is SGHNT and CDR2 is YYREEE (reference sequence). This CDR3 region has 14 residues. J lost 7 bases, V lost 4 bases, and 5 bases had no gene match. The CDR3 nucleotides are TGTGCCAGCAGCCGACAGGGCGTGAATTCACCCCTCCACTTT. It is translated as CASSRQGVNSPLHF.

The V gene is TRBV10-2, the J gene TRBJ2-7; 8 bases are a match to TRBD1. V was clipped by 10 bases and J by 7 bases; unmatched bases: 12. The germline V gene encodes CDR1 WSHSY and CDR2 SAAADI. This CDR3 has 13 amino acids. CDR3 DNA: TGCGCCACTGCAGGGGGCGTCTCTCATGAGCAGTACTTC. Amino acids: CATAGGVSHEQYF.

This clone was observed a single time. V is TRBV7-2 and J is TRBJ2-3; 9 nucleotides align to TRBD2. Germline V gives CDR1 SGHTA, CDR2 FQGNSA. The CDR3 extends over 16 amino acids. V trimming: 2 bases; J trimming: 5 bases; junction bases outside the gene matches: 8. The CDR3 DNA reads TGTGCCAGCAGCTTATTTGGCGGGGGGGCTAAAGATACGCAGTATTTT. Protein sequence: CASSLFGGGAKDTQYF.

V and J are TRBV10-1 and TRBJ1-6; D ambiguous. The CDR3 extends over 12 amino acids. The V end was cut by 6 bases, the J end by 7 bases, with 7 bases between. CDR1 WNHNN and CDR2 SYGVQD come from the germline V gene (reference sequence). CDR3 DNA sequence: TGCGCCAGCAGATCCGCGAATTCACCCCTCCACTTT. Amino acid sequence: CASRSANSPLHF.

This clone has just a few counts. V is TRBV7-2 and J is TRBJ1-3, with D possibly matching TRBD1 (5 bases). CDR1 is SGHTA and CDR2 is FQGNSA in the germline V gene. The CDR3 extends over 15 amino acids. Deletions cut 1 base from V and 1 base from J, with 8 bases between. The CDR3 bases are TGTGCCAGCAGCTTAGTTGGGGGATCTGGAAACACCATATATTTT. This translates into CASSLVGGSGNTIYF.

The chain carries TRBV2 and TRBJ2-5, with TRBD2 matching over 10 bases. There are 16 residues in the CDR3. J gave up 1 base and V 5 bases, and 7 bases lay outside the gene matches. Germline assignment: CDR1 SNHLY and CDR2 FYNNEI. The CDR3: CASSRTSGTFQETQYF. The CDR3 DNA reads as TGTGCCAGCAGTAGAACTAGCGGGACCTTCCAAGAGACCCAGTACTTC.

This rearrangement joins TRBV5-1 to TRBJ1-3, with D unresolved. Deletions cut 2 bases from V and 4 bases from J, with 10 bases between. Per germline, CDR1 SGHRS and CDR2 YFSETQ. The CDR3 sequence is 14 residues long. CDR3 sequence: CASSFVGGGNTIYF. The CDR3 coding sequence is TGCGCCAGCAGCTTTGTGGGCGGAGGAAACACCATATATTTT.

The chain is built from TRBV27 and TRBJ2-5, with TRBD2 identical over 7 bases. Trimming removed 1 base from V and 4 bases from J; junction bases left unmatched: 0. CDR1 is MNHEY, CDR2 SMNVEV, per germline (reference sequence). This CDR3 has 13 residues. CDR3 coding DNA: TGTGCCAGCAGTTTATGGGGGGGAGAGACCCAGTACTTC. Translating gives CASSLWGGETQYF.

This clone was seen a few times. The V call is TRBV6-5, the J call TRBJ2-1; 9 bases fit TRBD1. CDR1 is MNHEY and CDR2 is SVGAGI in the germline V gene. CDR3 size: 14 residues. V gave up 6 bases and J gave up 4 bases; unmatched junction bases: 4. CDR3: CASSPGQGYNEQFF. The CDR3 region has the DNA TGTGCCAGCAGCCCGGGACAGGGTTACAATGAGCAGTTCTTC.

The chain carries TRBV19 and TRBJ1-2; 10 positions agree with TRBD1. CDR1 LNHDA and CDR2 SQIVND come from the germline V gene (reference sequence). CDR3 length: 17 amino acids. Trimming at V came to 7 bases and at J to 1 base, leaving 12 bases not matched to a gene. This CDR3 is CASTQPWDRGYNYGYTF. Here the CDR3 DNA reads TGTGCCAGTACCCAGCCGTGGGACAGGGGTTATAACTATGGCTACACCTTC.

The CDR3 loop is CASSPRYPYEQYF. The CDR3 nucleotides are TGTGCCAGCTCACCTCGGTATCCCTACGAGCAGTACTTC. V and J are TRBV18 and TRBJ2-7; D not resolved. This CDR3 spans 13 amino acids. Germline CDR1 reads KGHSH; CDR2 reads LQKENI. V dropped 3 bases and J dropped 2 bases, with 8 bases sitting between them.

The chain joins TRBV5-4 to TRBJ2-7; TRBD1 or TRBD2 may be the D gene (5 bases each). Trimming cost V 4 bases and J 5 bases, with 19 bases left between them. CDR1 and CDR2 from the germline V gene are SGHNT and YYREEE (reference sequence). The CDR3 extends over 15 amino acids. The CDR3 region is CASSAVGPRGDEQYF. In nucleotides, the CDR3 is TGTGCCAGCAGCGCAGTGGGGCCCCGGGGCGACGAGCAGTACTTC.

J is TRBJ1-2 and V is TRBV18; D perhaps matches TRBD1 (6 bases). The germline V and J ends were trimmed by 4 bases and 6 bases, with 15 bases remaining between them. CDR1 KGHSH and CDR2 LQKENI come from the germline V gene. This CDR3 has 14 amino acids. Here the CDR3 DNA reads TGTGCCAGCTCACAACAACAGGGTTTGGATGGCTACACCTTC. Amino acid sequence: CASSQQQGLDGYTF.

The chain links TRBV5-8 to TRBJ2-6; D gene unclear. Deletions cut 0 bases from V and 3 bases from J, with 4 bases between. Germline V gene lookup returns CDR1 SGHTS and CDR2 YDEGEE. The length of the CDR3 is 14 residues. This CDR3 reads CASSLGSGANVLTF. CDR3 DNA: TGTGCCAGCAGCTTGGGGAGTGGGGCCAACGTCCTGACTTTC.

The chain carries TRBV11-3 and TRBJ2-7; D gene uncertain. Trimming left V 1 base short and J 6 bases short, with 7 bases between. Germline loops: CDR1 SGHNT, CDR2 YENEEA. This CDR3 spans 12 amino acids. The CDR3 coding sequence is TGTGCCAGCAGCTTAGTGAAGGGCGAGCAGTACTTC. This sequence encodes CASSLVKGEQYF.

CDR3 protein: CASSFGGVSYEQYF. Written as DNA, the CDR3 is TGCGCCAGCAGCTTTGGGGGAGTCTCCTACGAGCAGTACTTC. This chain links TRBV5-1 with TRBJ2-7; D possibly matches TRBD1 or TRBD2 (5 bases each). Germline V gene sequence: CDR1 SGHRS, CDR2 YFSETQ. The CDR3 loop spans 14 amino acids. V was trimmed by 2 bases and J by 0 bases, leaving 9 bases between them. Complete variable domain (other parts from reference TRBV5-1 and TRBJ2-7): KAGVTQTPRYLIKTRGQQVTLSCSPISGHRSVSWYQQTPGQGLQFLFEYFSETQRNKGNFPGRFSGRQFSNSRSEMNVSTLELGDSALYLCASSFGGVSYEQYFGPGTRLTVT.

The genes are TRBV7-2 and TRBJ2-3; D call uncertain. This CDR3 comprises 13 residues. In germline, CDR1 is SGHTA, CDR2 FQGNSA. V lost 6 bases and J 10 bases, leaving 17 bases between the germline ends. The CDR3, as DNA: TGTGCCAGCAGTGTTGAAGGCCGTTCTCCGCAGTATTTT. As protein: CASSVEGRSPQYF.

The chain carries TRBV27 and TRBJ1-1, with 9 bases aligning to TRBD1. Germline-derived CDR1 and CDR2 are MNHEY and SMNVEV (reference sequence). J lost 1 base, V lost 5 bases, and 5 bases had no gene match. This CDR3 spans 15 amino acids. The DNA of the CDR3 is TGTGCCAGCAGTCTACGGACAGGGGCGAACACTGAAGCTTTCTTT. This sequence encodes CASSLRTGANTEAFF.

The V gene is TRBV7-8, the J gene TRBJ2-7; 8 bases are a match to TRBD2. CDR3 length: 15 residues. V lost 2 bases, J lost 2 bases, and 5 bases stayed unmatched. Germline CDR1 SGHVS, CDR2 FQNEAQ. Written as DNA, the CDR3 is TGTGCCAGCAGCTTAATTCGCGGGAGGCCCTACGAGCAGTACTTC. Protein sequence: CASSLIRGRPYEQYF.

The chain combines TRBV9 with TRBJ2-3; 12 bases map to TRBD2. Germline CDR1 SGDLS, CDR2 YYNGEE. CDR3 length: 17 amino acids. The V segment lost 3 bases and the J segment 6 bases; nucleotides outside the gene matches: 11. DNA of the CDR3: TGTGCCAGCAGCGCCCCCTCTAGCGGGGGGGCCTCGGATACGCAGTATTTT. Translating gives CASSAPSSGGASDTQYF.

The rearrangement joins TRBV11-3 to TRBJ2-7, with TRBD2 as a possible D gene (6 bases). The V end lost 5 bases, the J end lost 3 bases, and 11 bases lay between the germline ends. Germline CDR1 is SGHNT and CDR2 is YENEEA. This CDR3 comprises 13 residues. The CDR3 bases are TGTGCCAGCAGCATGGGACTCAGCTACGAGCAGTACTTC. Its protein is CASSMGLSYEQYF.